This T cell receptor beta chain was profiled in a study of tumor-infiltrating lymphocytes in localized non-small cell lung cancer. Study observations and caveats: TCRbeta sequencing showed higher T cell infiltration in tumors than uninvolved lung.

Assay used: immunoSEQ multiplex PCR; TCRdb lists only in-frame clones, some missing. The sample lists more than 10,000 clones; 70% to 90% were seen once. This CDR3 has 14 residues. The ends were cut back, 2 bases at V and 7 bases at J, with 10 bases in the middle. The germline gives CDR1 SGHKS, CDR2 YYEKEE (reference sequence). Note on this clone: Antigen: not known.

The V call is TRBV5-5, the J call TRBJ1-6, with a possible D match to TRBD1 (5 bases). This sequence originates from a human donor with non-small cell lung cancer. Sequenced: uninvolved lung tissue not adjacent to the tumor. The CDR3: CASSFSGDNSPLHF. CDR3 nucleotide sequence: TGTGCCAGCAGCTTTAGTGGGGACAATTCACCCCTCCACTTT.